Given below is one T cell receptor (beta chain) in context. As yet, its antigen is unknown. CDR1 and CDR2 from the germline V gene are SGDLS and YYNGEE. V shed 3 bases and J shed 2 bases, with 14 bases lying between them. The CDR3 loop spans 15 amino acids. The data were taken from a study of cytomegalovirus exposure and HLA in healthy donors. Study conclusions and caveats: In a later analysis, HLA-associated beta chains showed higher expansion and lower generation probabilities than comparable chains.

Use of 60 Vbeta and 13 Jbeta primers characterized the PCR. The protocol was immunoSEQ multiplex PCR, while the TCRdb copy is restricted to in-frame clones and leaves out a portion. The data include under 70,000 clones; the top ten clones carry roughly 9.6%. The TCR sequence derives from a man aged 45-60 years in good health and CMV-seropositive. The chain links TRBV9 to TRBJ1-2; no definite D call. Sample: PBMCs. The CDR3 sequence is CASSADQADNYGYTF. CDR3 sequence (DNA): TGTGCCAGCAGCGCCGATCAGGCTGACAACTATGGCTACACCTTC.